The source of this T cell receptor (beta chain) is a study of blood T cell repertoires in COVID-19 (dated by TCRdb to the early 2020s). The study in broad terms: The collaborator samples originated in the United States, Italy and Spain and spanned the acute and convalescent phases of COVID-19. The prospective study material was composed of cDNA or gDNA derived from T cells, B-cell-depleted T cells, or PBMCs. The dataset comprised deeply sampled blood TCRbeta repertoires from subjects exposed to, actively infected with, or recovered from COVID-19. The repertoires were released in a freely available public database meant as a resource for research on the immune response to SARS-CoV-2. The samples were drawn from the first 160 participants of the ongoing ImmuneRACE study and from over 950 subjects provided by 6 global collaborators. Nearly every sample came with metadata listing a de-identified subject ID, COVID-19 status, age in years and sex. Where available, HLA class I and class II types were taken from metadata supplied by the sample provider and were not determined by assay-based typing.

The collaborating institutions used their own protocols to collect whole blood in K2EDTA tubes. For TCRbeta analysis, collaborators shipped samples as frozen whole blood, isolated PBMCs, or DNA extracted from either of those sample types. This clone was detected only once. Its antigen is unknown. Base qualities are not recorded, but no much larger clone differs from it by a single base. As encoded in the germline V gene (reference sequence), CDR1 is WNHNN while CDR2 is SYGVQD. The cysteine opens and the phenylalanine closes a CDR3 of 15 amino acids. The entry retains the CDR3 DNA only, 45 bases that are in frame from base 1. Trimming takes 3 bases from V and 6 bases from J, and the germline ends sit 18 bases apart. Study-wide findings and limitations: Clinical and demographic metadata were provided uncurated, with the amount varying by source and participant.

TCRbeta CDR3 regions were amplified from genomic DNA by means of the immunoSEQ Assay, a bias-controlled multiplex PCR. As for the authors' bioinformatics: Nucleated cell counts per sample were estimated from amplification of reference gene primers within the assay. Sequence reads were collapsed and filtered to measure the absolute abundance of every unique TCRbeta CDR3 rearrangement. For each sample, productive Simpson clonality was calculated as the square root of Simpson's diversity index across productive rearrangements. In TCRdb, the immuneACCESS table is reduced to in-frame sequences with V and J assigned. These tables do not hold every clone; where another copy was compared, an unresolved V gene accounts for under half, and the others remain unexplained. V, J and clone size were drawn from that table, and D and trimming were deduced from the DNA. The sample includes more than 150,000 clones, with around 80% observed a single time. Approximately 7.1% of the sample belongs to the ten largest clones.

The chain employs TRBV10-1 and TRBJ2-7; perhaps TRBD1 is the D gene, with 5 bases matching. Specimen: peripheral blood. This TCR came from a human donor in a cohort sampled during active COVID-19. The DNA reads TGCGCCAGCAGTGACCTTGTAGGGGCAGGTGTCGAGCAGTACTTC. This translates into CASSDLVGAGVEQYF.